This entry concerns a single T cell receptor beta chain. Its antigen is undetermined. The data stem from a study of cytomegalovirus exposure and HLA in healthy donors. Study results and limitations: The listing of 150 to 200 TCR beta chains classed them as cytomegalovirus-associated.

PCR was performed using 60 Vbeta and 13 Jbeta primers. Here immunoSEQ multiplex PCR was the method, and the copy in TCRdb shows in-frame clones only, minus some. The sample has under 200,000 clones, around four fifths seen once; the top ten hold around 1.3%. The sequence derives from a woman between 45 and 60 years old in good health and CMV-seronegative. The material sequenced was PBMCs.

In DNA, the CDR3 is TGTGCCAGCAGCTTAGGGACTAGCGGGGGCCGGGGGGAGACCCAGTACTTC. Protein sequence: CASSLGTSGGRGETQYF. The chain recombines TRBV7-7 with TRBJ2-5, with 13 bases matching TRBD2. The CDR3 contains 17 residues. The V gene's germline CDR1 is SSHAT and CDR2 FNYEAQ (reference sequence). J gave up 5 bases and V 1 base, and 7 bases lay outside the gene matches. Full variable domain (remainder filled in from reference TRBV7-7 and TRBJ2-5): GAGVSQSPRYKVTKRGQDVTLRCDPISSHATLYWYQQALGQGPEFLTYFNYEAQPDKSGLPSDRFSAERPEGSISTLTIQRTEQRDSAMYRCASSLGTSGGRGETQYFGPGTRLLVL.